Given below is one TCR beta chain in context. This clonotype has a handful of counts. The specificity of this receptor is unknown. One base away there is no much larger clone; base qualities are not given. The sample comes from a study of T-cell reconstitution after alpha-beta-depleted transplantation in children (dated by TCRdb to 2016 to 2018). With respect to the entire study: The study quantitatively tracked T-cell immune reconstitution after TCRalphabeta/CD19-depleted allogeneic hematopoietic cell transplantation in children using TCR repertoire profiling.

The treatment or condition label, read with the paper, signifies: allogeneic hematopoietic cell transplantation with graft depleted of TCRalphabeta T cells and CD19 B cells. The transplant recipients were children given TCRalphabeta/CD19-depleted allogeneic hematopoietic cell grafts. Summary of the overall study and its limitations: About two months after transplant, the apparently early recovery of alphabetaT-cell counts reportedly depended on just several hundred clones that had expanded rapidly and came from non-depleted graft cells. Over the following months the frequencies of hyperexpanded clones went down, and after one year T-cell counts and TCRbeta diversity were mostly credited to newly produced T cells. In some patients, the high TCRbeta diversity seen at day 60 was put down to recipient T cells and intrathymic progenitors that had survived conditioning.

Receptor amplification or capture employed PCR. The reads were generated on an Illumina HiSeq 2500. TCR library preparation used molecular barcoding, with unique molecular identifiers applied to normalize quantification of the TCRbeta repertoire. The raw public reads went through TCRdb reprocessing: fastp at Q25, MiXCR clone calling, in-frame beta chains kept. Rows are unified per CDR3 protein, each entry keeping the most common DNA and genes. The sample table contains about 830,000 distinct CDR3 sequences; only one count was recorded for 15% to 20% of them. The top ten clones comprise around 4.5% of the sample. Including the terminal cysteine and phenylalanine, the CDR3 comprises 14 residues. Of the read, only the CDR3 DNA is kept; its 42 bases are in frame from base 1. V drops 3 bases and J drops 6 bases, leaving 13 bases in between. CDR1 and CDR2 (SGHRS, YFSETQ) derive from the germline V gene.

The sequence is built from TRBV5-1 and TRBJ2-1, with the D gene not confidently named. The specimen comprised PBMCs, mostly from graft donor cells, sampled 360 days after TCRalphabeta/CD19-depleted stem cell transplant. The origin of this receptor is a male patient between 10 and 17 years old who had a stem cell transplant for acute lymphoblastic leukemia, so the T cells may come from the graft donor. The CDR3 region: CASSSGSVANEQFF. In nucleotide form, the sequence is TGCGCCAGCAGCTCCGGGTCCGTAGCCAATGAGCAGTTCTTC.